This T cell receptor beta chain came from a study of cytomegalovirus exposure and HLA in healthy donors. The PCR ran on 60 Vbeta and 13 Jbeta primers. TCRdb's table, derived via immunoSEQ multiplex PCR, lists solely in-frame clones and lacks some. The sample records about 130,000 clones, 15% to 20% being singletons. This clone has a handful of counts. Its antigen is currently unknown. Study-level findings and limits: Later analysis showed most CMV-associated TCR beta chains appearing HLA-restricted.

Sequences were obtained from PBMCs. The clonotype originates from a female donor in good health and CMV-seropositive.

CDR3 residues: CATSRDTNTEAFF. The CDR3 DNA follows: TGTGCCACCAGCAGAGATACAAACACTGAAGCTTTCTTT. V usage is TRBV15 and J usage is TRBJ1-1; D not resolved. The CDR3 extends over 13 amino acids. The germline V gene encodes CDR1 LNHNV and CDR2 YYDKDF (reference sequence). V was clipped by 0 bases and J by 2 bases, with 4 bases between them.